The 13 T cell receptor beta chains given below trace back to one sample, sequenced in a study of T cells after yellow fever vaccination. One entry per CDR3 protein, called by TCRdb with MiXCR from the 5' RACE reads. This sample has roughly 150,000 distinct CDR3 sequences, with less than 8.5% found just once. Here the sequenced sample was CD4+ T cells sorted from PBMCs, taken 10 days after the yellow fever booster vaccination. The receptors were gathered from a man aged 25 to 45 who received the YFV17D yellow fever vaccine.

This clonotype was found many times. In DNA form, the CDR3 reads TGCAGTGCTAGAGATGTCGGGGGGCGTTCGCCCCAGCATTTT. Encoded protein: CSARDVGGRSPQHF. The rearrangement uses TRBV20-1 and TRBJ1-5; possibly TRBD1 for D (6 bases). CDR1 is DFQATT, CDR2 SNEGSKA, per germline (reference sequence). CDR3 length: 14 amino acids. With 0 bases removed from V and 9 bases from J, the gap between germline ends came to 15 bases.

In this sample, this clonotype turned up a few times. The genes are TRBV10-3 and TRBJ2-5; the D gene is possibly TRBD2 (7 bases). Germline CDR1 ENHRY, CDR2 SYGVKD. Trimming removed 10 bases at V and 4 bases at J, with 22 bases between. This CDR3 region has 15 residues. CDR3 coding DNA: TGTGCCAGCAGGCGGGGGTTGGCGGGGGCAGAGACCCAGTACTTC. Residues: CASRRGLAGAETQYF.

This clonotype was counted at least ten times. The gene calls are TRBV12-3 or TRBV12-4 and TRBJ2-7, with 9 bases aligning to TRBD1. The V gene end was trimmed by 7 bases and the J gene end by 3 bases; junction bases not matched to a gene: 4. CDR3 length: 13 residues. CDR3 bases: TGTGCCAGCACCCGGACAGGGGACTACGAGCAGTACTTC. It translates to CASTRTGDYEQYF.

There are many counts of this clonotype. The chain is built from TRBV6-2 or TRBV6-3 and TRBJ2-1, with TRBD1 identical over 8 bases. With 0 bases clipped from V and 9 bases from J, the junction kept 7 bases outside the gene matches. Germline CDR1 MNHEY, CDR2 SVGEGT. The CDR3 contains 15 residues. This CDR3 is CASSYSGTGPSEQFF. The DNA of the CDR3 is TGTGCCAGCAGTTACTCGGGGACAGGCCCGTCTGAGCAGTTCTTC.

This clonotype was recorded many times. The V gene is TRBV20-1, the J gene TRBJ1-2, with D maybe TRBD1 (5 bases). Deletions cut 5 bases from V and 5 bases from J, with 15 bases between. CDR1 DFQATT and CDR2 SNEGSKA come from the germline V gene (reference sequence). CDR3 length equals 13 residues. Here the CDR3 DNA reads TGCAGTGCTCCCCGCCAGGGAGAGTATGGCTACACCTTC. It specifies CSAPRQGEYGYTF.

This clonotype was seen ten or more times. This chain links TRBV20-1 with TRBJ2-5; D call uncertain. Germline V CDR1 and CDR2: DFQATT, SNEGSKA (reference sequence). V shed 0 bases and J shed 2 bases, with 10 bases lying between them. The CDR3 extends over 14 amino acids. The CDR3 coding sequence is TGCAGTGCTAGAGATCACCGGGTTCAAGAGACCCAGTACTTC. Amino acids: CSARDHRVQETQYF.

Ten or more counts support this clonotype. The chain employs TRBV20-1 and TRBJ2-7, with D perhaps TRBD1 (6 bases). Trimming took off 4 bases at V and 5 bases at J, with 15 bases between the two ends. This CDR3 has 13 residues. Germline V lookup: CDR1 DFQATT, CDR2 SNEGSKA (reference sequence). The CDR3 loop is CSANVGTKNEQYF. In nucleotides, the CDR3 is TGCAGTGCTAACGTTGGGACAAAGAACGAGCAGTACTTC.

The sample holds many counts of this clonotype. The chain employs TRBV5-1 and TRBJ2-7, with 7 bases that match TRBD1. The CDR3 is 15 amino acids. The V gene end was trimmed by 6 bases and the J gene end by 1 base; junction bases not matched to a gene: 10. Germline lookup yields CDR1 SGHRS and CDR2 YFSETQ. CDR3 loop: CASTYGTDRSYEQYF. In nucleotides, the CDR3 is TGCGCCAGCACCTACGGGACAGACCGATCCTACGAGCAGTACTTC.

This clonotype was counted at least ten times. This chain uses TRBV5-1 with TRBJ2-3, with 10 positions matching TRBD1. This CDR3 region has 15 residues. Germline CDR1 and CDR2: SGHRS and YFSETQ. The V and J ends lost 0 bases and 6 bases, in that order; junction bases with no gene match: 4. CDR3: CASSLGTGGSDTQYF. In nucleotides, the CDR3 is TGCGCCAGCAGCTTGGGGACAGGGGGATCCGATACGCAGTATTTT.

Worth noting for this clonotype: A much larger clonotype is one base distant, so this may be a read error. The chain has TRBV4-2 and TRBJ2-5; TRBD2 aligns across 8 bases. CDR1 and CDR2 from the germline V gene are LGHNA and YNFKEQ. The CDR3 spans 16 residues. DNA of the CDR3: TGTGCCAGCAGCCAAGCCTCTCCCGGGAGGGGAGAGACCCAGCACTTC. Translating gives CASSQASPGRGETQHF.

This clonotype was counted ten times or more. This chain joins TRBV20-1 and TRBJ1-6; D is unclear. Germline loops: CDR1 DFQATT, CDR2 SNEGSKA (reference sequence). V gave up 6 bases and J gave up 0 bases, with 15 bases separating them. The CDR3 runs to 16 residues. The CDR3 is CSATRQESSYNSPLHF. Written as DNA, the CDR3 is TGCAGTGCCACCCGTCAGGAGAGCTCCTATAATTCACCCCTCCACTTT.

This clonotype was seen ten or more times. The chain uses TRBV20-1 and TRBJ2-1; D possibly corresponds to TRBD2 (5 bases). The CDR3 is made up of 15 amino acids. Per the germline V gene, CDR1 is DFQATT and CDR2 is SNEGSKA (reference sequence). V shed 6 bases and J shed 13 bases, with 28 bases lying between them. The CDR3 coding sequence is TGCAGTGCCCAATCTAGGGAATTCCTCCGGGGAGCTCAGTTCTTC. Protein: CSAQSREFLRGAQFF.

This clonotype was picked up many times. The chain is built from TRBV20-1 and TRBJ2-7; TRBD2 might be the D (5 bases). Trimming took off 8 bases at V and 5 bases at J, with 16 bases between the two ends. This CDR3 region has 12 residues. CDR1 DFQATT and CDR2 SNEGSKA come from the germline V gene (reference sequence). Written as DNA, the CDR3 is TGCAGTTCAACGCAACCCGGGAACGAGCAGTACTTC. Translation: CSSTQPGNEQYF.